Listed here are 10 T cell receptor beta chains from one sample, sequenced in a study of cytomegalovirus exposure and HLA in healthy donors. Researchers ran the PCR with 60 Vbeta and 13 Jbeta primers. Measured with immunoSEQ multiplex PCR; TCRdb has only the in-frame clones, and not every one. In the table there are over 100,000 clones, roughly 79% of which are singletons. What was sequenced was PBMCs. The receptors here all came from a woman aged 45-65 years in good health and CMV-seropositive.

The chain couples TRBV1 to TRBJ2-6; whether TRBD2, the table's D call, matches the DNA was not checked. TRBV1 is labeled a pseudogene. The CDR3 loop spans 16 amino acids. The CDR3 spells CTSSQGGRSGANVLTF. CDR3 sequence (DNA): TGCACCAGCAGCCAAGGCGGCCGCTCTGGGGCCAACGTCCTGACTTTC.

The chain uses TRBV15 and TRBJ1-5, with D tentatively TRBD1 (5 bases). The germline gives CDR1 LNHNV, CDR2 YYDKDF (reference sequence). V was pared by 0 bases and J by 9 bases, with 18 bases between. CDR3 length: 16 residues. Here the CDR3 reads CATSRDRGTGSRPQHF. CDR3 bases: TGTGCCACCAGCAGAGATCGGGGGACGGGATCTAGGCCCCAGCATTTT.

The genes are TRBV7-5 and TRBJ1-5; TRBD1 was called by the table and not checked on the DNA. TRBV7-5 is termed a pseudogene. The CDR3 is 19 amino acids. For the CDR3, the DNA is TGTGCCAGACGCAGGATTGGCAGGTTGCGCCCCTATAGCAATCAGCCCCAGCATTTT. Its protein is CARRRIGRLRPYSNQPQHF.

This chain uses TRBV9 with TRBJ2-3; D might be TRBD2 (6 bases). This CDR3 comprises 13 residues. With 5 bases removed from V and 5 bases from J, the gap between germline ends came to 12 bases. CDR1 is SGDLS and CDR2 is YYNGEE in the germline V gene. CDR3 sequence reads: CASSGLAKDTQYF. The DNA for the CDR3 is TGTGCCAGCAGTGGGCTAGCGAAAGATACGCAGTATTTT.

This clone appeared once. The V gene is TRBV2, the J gene TRBJ2-5; D perhaps matches TRBD2 (5 bases). V shed 6 bases and J shed 2 bases, with 10 bases lying between them. In germline, CDR1 is SNHLY, CDR2 FYNNEI. The CDR3 runs 13 residues. CDR3 in amino acids: CASRPGLQETQYF. CDR3 coding DNA: TGTGCCAGCAGGCCCGGACTGCAAGAGACCCAGTACTTC.

The gene calls are TRBV7-9 and TRBJ2-1, with D perhaps TRBD2 (5 bases). V dropped 4 bases and J dropped 4 bases, with 11 bases sitting between them. CDR1 and CDR2 from the germline V gene are SEHNR and FQNEAQ (reference sequence). The CDR3 spans 14 residues. The CDR3 DNA is TGTGCCAGCAGCTCCCGGACTCAGTACAATGAGCAGTTCTTC. This codes for CASSSRTQYNEQFF.

V usage is TRBV13 and J usage is TRBJ2-2, with unresolved D. Germline-derived CDR1 and CDR2 are PRHDT and FYEKMQ (reference sequence). The germline V and J ends were trimmed by 5 bases and 1 base, with 8 bases remaining between them. The CDR3 contains 14 residues. The CDR3 is CASSPAENTGELFF. CDR3 in DNA: TGTGCCAGCAGCCCGGCGGAGAACACCGGGGAGCTGTTTTTT. Full variable domain (rest looked up from reference TRBV13 and TRBJ2-2): AAGVIQSPRHLIKEKRETATLKCYPIPRHDTVYWYQQGPGQDPQFLISFYEKMQSDKGSIPDRFSAQQFSDYHSELNMSSLELGDSALYFCASSPAENTGELFFGEGSRLTVL.

This clone was detected a few times. This rearrangement joins TRBV19 to TRBJ2-1; maybe TRBD1 (6 bases). This CDR3 spans 14 amino acids. Between the trimmed V and J ends, which lost 5 bases and 5 bases, there was a span of 13 bases. Germline V gene data show CDR1 as LNHDA and CDR2 as SQIVND (reference sequence). DNA for the CDR3: TGTGCCAGTAGTGACAGGTTCGTGGACAATGAGCAGTTCTTC. Amino acid sequence: CASSDRFVDNEQFF.

This clone was counted a few times. This sequence joins TRBV14 and TRBJ2-1, with 8 bases aligning to TRBD2. Germline CDR1 reads SGHDN; CDR2 reads FVKESK. CDR3 length equals 17 residues. V lost 3 bases and J lost 1; bases outside the gene matches: 8. The CDR3: CASSHRGSGVSYNEQFF. The CDR3, as DNA: TGTGCCAGCAGCCACCGTGGTAGCGGGGTTTCCTACAATGAGCAGTTCTTC. Combining the CDR3 with reference TRBV14 and TRBJ2-1 gives the whole variable domain EAGVTQFPSHSVIEKGQTVTLRCDPISGHDNLYWYRRVMGKEIKFLLHFVKESKQDESGMPNNRFLAERTGGTYSTLKVQPAELEDSGVYFCASSHRGSGVSYNEQFFGPGTRLTVL.

For the CDR3, the DNA is TGTGCCAGCACTACACTGCGGGACCCCCAGCAGTACTTC. Translating it yields CASTTLRDPQQYF. This rearrangement joins TRBV2 to TRBJ2-7, with D tentatively TRBD2 (6 bases). V was shortened by 7 bases and J by 8 bases, with 18 bases between the two germline ends. The germline CDR1 and CDR2 sequences are SNHLY and FYNNEI. The CDR3 spans 13 residues.